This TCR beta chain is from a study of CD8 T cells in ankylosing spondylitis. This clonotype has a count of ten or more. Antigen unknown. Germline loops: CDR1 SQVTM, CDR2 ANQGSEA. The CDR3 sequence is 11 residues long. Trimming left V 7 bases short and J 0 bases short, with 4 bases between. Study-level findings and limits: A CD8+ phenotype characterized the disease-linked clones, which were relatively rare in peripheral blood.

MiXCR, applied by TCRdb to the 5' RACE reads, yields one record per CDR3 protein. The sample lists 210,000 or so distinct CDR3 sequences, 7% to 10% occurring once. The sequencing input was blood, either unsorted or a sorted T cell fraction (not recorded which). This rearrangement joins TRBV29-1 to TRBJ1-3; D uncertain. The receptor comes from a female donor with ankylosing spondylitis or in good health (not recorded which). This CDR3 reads CSGGSGNTIYF. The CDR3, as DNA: TGCAGCGGCGGCTCTGGAAACACCATATATTTT.